These 19 T cell receptor beta chains share one sample of origin, sequenced in a study of CD8+ T cells in alopecia areata. Treatment given: oral pan-JAK inhibitor, 5-10 mg twice daily. The authors extracted RNA and reverse transcribed it into cDNA as the sequencing template. Using immunoSEQ multiplex PCR, the repertoire was profiled, and TCRdb retains in-frame clones only, with some absent. The data hold 210,000 or so clones, with under 70% observed a single time. Here the sequenced sample was CD4+ T cells sorted from blood, taken at roughly week 45, from a patient treated with tofacitinib. The origin of the receptors is a human donor with alopecia areata.

The chain combines TRBV25-1 with TRBJ1-2, with D tentatively TRBD1 (5 bases). V shed 5 bases and J shed 2 bases, with 9 bases lying between them. This CDR3 has 13 residues. Germline loops: CDR1 MGHDK, CDR2 SYGVNS. In DNA, the CDR3 is TGTGCCAGCAGTTTTAAGGGGAACTATGGCTACACCTTC. It yields the protein CASSFKGNYGYTF.

V gene TRBV15 combines with J gene TRBJ2-3, with 10 nucleotides matching TRBD1. The V segment lost 5 bases and the J segment 1 base; nucleotides outside the gene matches: 6. The germline V gene has CDR1 LNHNV and CDR2 YYDKDF (reference sequence). The length of the CDR3 is 16 residues. CDR3 in amino acids: CATSLDRGLRTDTQYF. The CDR3 coding sequence is TGTGCCACCAGCCTTGACAGGGGGCTTCGCACAGATACGCAGTATTTT.

The V gene is TRBV27, the J gene TRBJ1-2; no firm D call. The CDR3 contains 12 residues. V was cut by 5 bases and J by 1 base, with 5 bases left in between. Germline-derived CDR1 and CDR2 are MNHEY and SMNVEV (reference sequence). CDR3 sequence: CASSDLNYGYTF. The DNA of the CDR3 is TGTGCCAGCAGTGACCTTAACTATGGCTACACCTTC.

The chain couples TRBV5-4 to TRBJ1-1, with a tentative D call TRBD1 (5 bases). The V gene lost 0 bases and the J gene lost 6 bases, with 15 bases spanning the gap. The CDR3 is 15 residues long. Germline CDR1 SGHNT, CDR2 YYREEE (reference sequence). CDR3 sequence: CASSLERGFVSEAFF. The CDR3 bases are TGTGCCAGCAGCTTGGAAAGGGGTTTTGTCTCTGAAGCTTTCTTT.

Only one count was recorded for this clone. The chain is built from TRBV29-1 and TRBJ2-7, with D perhaps matching TRBD1 (5 bases). Germline V gives CDR1 SQVTM, CDR2 ANQGSEA. The V gene lost 5 bases and the J gene lost 1 base, with 9 bases spanning the gap. This CDR3 contains 12 residues. The CDR3 DNA is TGCAGCGTTAGGGCAGGGTCCTACGAGCAGTACTTC. This translates into CSVRAGSYEQYF.

The V and J genes are TRBV30 and TRBJ2-7; the match to TRBD2 covers 8 bases. Germline CDR1 GTSNPN, CDR2 SVGIG (reference sequence). With V trimmed by 4 bases and J by 2 bases, 4 bases remained unmatched. CDR3 length: 13 amino acids. CDR3 amino acids: CAWTREGAYEQYF. CDR3 coding DNA: TGTGCCTGGACACGGGAGGGGGCCTACGAGCAGTACTTC.

The chain has TRBV5-4 and TRBJ2-2; D unclear. Deletions cut 2 bases from V and 2 bases from J, with 7 bases between. The CDR3 is 14 amino acids. Germline assignment: CDR1 SGHNT and CDR2 YYREEE (reference sequence). The CDR3 here is CASSLPANTGELFF. In DNA form, the CDR3 reads TGTGCCAGCAGCTTACCAGCCAACACCGGGGAGCTGTTTTTT.

The chain combines TRBV29-1 with TRBJ1-1; D gene unclear. The germline CDR1 and CDR2 sequences are SQVTM and ANQGSEA. The CDR3 is made up of 12 amino acids. V gave up 7 bases and J gave up 1 base, with 10 bases separating them. The CDR3 DNA reads TGCAGCGCCGACGACACGAACACTGAAGCTTTCTTT. It yields the protein CSADDTNTEAFF.

V is TRBV2 and J is TRBJ1-2; no firm D call. V was shortened by 1 base and J by 5 bases, with 8 bases between the two germline ends. CDR1 SNHLY and CDR2 FYNNEI come from the germline V gene. The CDR3 totals 13 residues. CDR3 DNA: TGTGCCAGCAGTGAAGTTCCGAAATATGGCTACACCTTC. Translated: CASSEVPKYGYTF.

The chain employs TRBV29-1 and TRBJ2-7; D remains ambiguous. CDR1 and CDR2 from the germline V gene are SQVTM and ANQGSEA. The length of the CDR3 is 13 residues. With 3 bases removed from V and 6 bases from J, the gap between germline ends came to 15 bases. The CDR3 is CSVELSVLGEQYF. In nucleotides, the CDR3 is TGCAGCGTTGAGCTCTCAGTACTTGGCGAGCAGTACTTC.

This clone was observed a few times. CDR3 in amino acids: CAEQSSYNSPLHF. Here the CDR3 DNA reads TGTGCCGAACAGAGCTCCTATAATTCACCCCTCCACTTT. The gene calls are TRBV28 and TRBJ1-6; no clear D. The CDR3 has 13 residues. The germline V gene encodes CDR1 MDHEN and CDR2 SYDVKM. Trimming took 11 bases from V and 0 from J, leaving 8 bases between them.

The chain joins TRBV11-1 to TRBJ1-6; D perhaps matches TRBD1 (6 bases). This CDR3 contains 15 residues. Germline loops: CDR1 SGHAT, CDR2 FQDESV (reference sequence). The V and J ends lost 5 bases and 7 bases respectively, with 15 bases between them. The CDR3 protein is CASSQIFGQNSPLHF. The DNA of the CDR3 is TGTGCCAGCAGCCAGATATTCGGACAGAATTCACCCCTCCACTTT.

J is TRBJ2-3 and V is TRBV27; TRBD2 agrees at 8 bases. J lost 5 bases, V lost 4 bases, and 14 bases had no gene match. Germline CDR1 reads MNHEY; CDR2 reads SMNVEV (reference sequence). CDR3 length: 17 residues. CDR3 DNA: TGTGCCAGCAGTTATCGGTATCCGGGGGGGAGAGGAGATACGCAGTATTTT. It yields the protein CASSYRYPGGRGDTQYF.

The CDR3 reads CASSDRGRNYGYTF. Written as DNA, the CDR3 is TGTGCCAGCAGCGACAGGGGAAGGAACTATGGCTACACCTTC. The chain uses TRBV2 and TRBJ1-2, with 8 nucleotides matching TRBD1. The CDR3 is made up of 14 amino acids. Germline V gene sequence: CDR1 SNHLY, CDR2 FYNNEI. The V gene end was trimmed by 6 bases and the J gene end by 2 bases; junction bases not matched to a gene: 5.

This rearrangement joins TRBV29-1 to TRBJ2-1, with 11 bases fitting TRBD2. Germline loops: CDR1 SQVTM, CDR2 ANQGSEA. This CDR3 has 13 amino acids. Losses at the gene ends were 7 bases for V and 10 bases for J; bases not matched to a gene: 9. CDR3 protein: CSGRTVAGGEQFF. In DNA, the CDR3 is TGCAGCGGGAGAACCGTAGCGGGGGGGGAGCAGTTCTTC.

The V and J genes are TRBV29-1 and TRBJ1-1, with unresolved D. V lost 2 bases, J lost 5 bases, and 3 bases lay in between. This CDR3 contains 10 residues. Germline V gene sequence: CDR1 SQVTM, CDR2 ANQGSEA. DNA of the CDR3: TGCAGCGTTGAAAGGACTGAAGCTTTCTTT. Amino acid sequence: CSVERTEAFF.

The rearrangement uses TRBV5-1 and TRBJ1-4; D gene uncertain. This CDR3 spans 16 amino acids. The V gene's germline CDR1 is SGHRS and CDR2 YFSETQ. V was shortened by 7 bases and J by 10 bases, with 26 bases between the two germline ends. CDR3 in amino acids: CASAPTAGPLGGKLFF. The CDR3 DNA reads as TGCGCCAGCGCCCCGACGGCAGGTCCCCTGGGAGGAAAACTGTTTTTT.

This clone was counted a few times. V gene TRBV7-2 combines with J gene TRBJ1-5; D call uncertain. Trimming cost V 0 bases and J 4 bases, with 4 bases left between them. The CDR3 is 13 residues long. CDR1 and CDR2 from the germline V gene are SGHTA and FQGNSA. In DNA, the CDR3 is TGTGCCAGCAGCTTAGCGAATAATCAGCCCCAGCATTTT. The encoded protein is CASSLANNQPQHF.

Comments on this clone: Its ends do not fully match the called genes, so a read error is possible. The CDR3 nucleotides are TGTGCCAGCAGCGGCTCGACAGGGTCTGGCTACGAGCAGTGCTTC. It yields the protein CASSGSTGSGYEQCF. The rearrangement uses TRBV9 and TRBJ2-7, with TRBD1 matching 7 bases. The CDR3 consists of 15 residues. Germline-derived CDR1 and CDR2 are SGDLS and YYNGEE. Combining the CDR3 with reference TRBV9 and TRBJ2-7 gives the whole variable domain DSGVTQTPKHLITATGQRVTLRCSPRSGDLSVYWYQQSLDQGLQFLIQYYNGEERAKGNILERFSAQQFPDLHSELNLSSLELGDSALYFCASSGSTGSGYEQCFGPGTRLTVT.